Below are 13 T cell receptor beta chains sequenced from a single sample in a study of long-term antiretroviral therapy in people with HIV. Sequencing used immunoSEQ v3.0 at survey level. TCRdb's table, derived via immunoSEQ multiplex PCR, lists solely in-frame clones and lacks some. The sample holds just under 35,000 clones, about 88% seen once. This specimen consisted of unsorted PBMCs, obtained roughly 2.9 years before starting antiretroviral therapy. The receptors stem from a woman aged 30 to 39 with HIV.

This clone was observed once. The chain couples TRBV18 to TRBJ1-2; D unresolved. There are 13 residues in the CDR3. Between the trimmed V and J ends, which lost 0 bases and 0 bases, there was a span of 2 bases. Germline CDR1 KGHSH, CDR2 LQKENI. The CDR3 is CASSPPPNYGYTF. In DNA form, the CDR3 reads TGTGCCAGCTCACCACCACCTAACTATGGCTACACCTTC.

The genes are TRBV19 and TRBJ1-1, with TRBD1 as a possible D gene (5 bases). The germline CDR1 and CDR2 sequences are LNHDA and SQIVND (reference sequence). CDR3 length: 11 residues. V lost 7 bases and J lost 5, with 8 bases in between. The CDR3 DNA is TGTGCCAGTAATCGACAGACTGAAGCTTTCTTT. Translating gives CASNRQTEAFF.

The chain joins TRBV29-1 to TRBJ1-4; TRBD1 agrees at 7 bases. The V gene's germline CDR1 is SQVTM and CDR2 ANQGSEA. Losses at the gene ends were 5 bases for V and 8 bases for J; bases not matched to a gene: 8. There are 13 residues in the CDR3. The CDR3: CSVQGGAGEKLFF. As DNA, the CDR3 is TGCAGCGTTCAGGGGGGGGCGGGGGAAAAACTGTTTTTT.

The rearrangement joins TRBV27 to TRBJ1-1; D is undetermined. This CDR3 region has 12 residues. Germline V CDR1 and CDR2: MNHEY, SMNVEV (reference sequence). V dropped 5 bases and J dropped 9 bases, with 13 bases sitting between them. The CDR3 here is CASSPTGRKAFF. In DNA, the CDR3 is TGTGCCAGCAGTCCGACGGGCCGGAAAGCTTTCTTT.

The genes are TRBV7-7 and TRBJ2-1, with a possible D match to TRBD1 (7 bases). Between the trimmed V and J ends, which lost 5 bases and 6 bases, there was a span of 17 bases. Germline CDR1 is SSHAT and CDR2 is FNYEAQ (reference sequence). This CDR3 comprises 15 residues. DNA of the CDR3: TGTGCCAGCAGCCCACAGGGGACTGGCAGCAATGAGCAGTTCTTC. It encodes CASSPQGTGSNEQFF.

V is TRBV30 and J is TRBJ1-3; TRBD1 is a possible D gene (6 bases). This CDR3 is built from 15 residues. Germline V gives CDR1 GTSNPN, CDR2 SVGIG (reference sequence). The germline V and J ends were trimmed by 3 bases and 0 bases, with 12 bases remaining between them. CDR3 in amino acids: CAWRPWGPSGNTIYF. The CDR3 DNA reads TGTGCCTGGAGGCCCTGGGGGCCCTCTGGAAACACCATATATTTT.

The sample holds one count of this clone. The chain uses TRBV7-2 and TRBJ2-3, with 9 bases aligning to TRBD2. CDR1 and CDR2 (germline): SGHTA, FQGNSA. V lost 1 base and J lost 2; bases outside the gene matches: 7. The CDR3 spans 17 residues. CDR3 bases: TGTGCCAGCAGCTTAGGCCCAGCGGGGGGAATCACAGATACGCAGTATTTT. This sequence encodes CASSLGPAGGITDTQYF. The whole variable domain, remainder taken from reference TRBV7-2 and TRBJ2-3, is GAGVSQSPSNKVTEKGKDVELRCDPISGHTALYWYRQSLGQGLEFLIYFQGNSAPDKSGLPSDRFSAERTGGSVSTLTIQRTQQEDSAVYLCASSLGPAGGITDTQYFGPGTRLTVL.

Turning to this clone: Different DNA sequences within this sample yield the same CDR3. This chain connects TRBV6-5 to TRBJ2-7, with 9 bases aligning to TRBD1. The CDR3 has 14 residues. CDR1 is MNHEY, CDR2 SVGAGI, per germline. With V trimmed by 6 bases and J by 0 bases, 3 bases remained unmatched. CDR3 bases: TGTGCCAGCAGCCAGACAGGGGGCTCCTACGAGCAGTACGTC. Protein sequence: CASSQTGGSYEQYV.

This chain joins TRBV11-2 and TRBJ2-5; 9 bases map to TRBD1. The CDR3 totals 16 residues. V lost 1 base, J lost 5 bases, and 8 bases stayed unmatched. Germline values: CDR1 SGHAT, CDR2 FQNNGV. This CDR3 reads CASSLGTGGAEETQYF. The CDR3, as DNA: TGTGCCAGCAGCTTAGGTACAGGGGGCGCGGAGGAGACCCAGTACTTC.

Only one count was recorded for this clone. CDR3 nucleotide sequence: TGCGCCAGCAGCCAAGGGAAGGGAAGCACTGAAGCTTTCTTT. Its translation: CASSQGKGSTEAFF. The gene calls are TRBV4-1 and TRBJ1-1, with D unclear. Between the trimmed V and J ends, which lost 1 base and 4 bases, there was a span of 10 bases. The length of the CDR3 is 14 residues. The germline gives CDR1 MGHRA, CDR2 YSYEKL.

This chain's CDR3 is CASSAKRYQPQHF. In nucleotides, the CDR3 is TGTGCCAGCAGCGCGAAACGCTATCAGCCCCAGCATTTT. This chain joins TRBV9 and TRBJ1-5; D not certain. Germline lookup yields CDR1 SGDLS and CDR2 YYNGEE. The CDR3 extends over 13 amino acids. V lost 3 bases and J 5 bases, leaving 9 bases between the germline ends.

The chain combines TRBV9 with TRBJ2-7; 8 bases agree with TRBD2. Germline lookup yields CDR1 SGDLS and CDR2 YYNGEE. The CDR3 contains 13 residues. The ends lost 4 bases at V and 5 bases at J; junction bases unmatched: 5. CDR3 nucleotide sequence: TGTGCCAGCAGCCTGACTAGCGCCGACGAGCAGTACTTC. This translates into CASSLTSADEQYF.

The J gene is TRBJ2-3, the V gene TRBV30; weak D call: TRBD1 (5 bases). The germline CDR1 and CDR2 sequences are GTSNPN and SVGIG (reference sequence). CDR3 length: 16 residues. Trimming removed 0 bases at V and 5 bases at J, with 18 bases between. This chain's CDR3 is CAWSVIAGSPGDTQYF. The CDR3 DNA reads TGTGCCTGGAGTGTAATTGCAGGGTCGCCGGGAGATACGCAGTATTTT. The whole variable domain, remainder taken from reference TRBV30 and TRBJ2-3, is SQTIHQWPATLVQPVGSPLSLECTVEGTSNPNLYWYRQAAGRGLQLLFYSVGIGQISSEVPQNLSASRPQDRQFILSSKKLLLSDSGFYLCAWSVIAGSPGDTQYFGPGTRLTVL.